These T cell receptor beta chains were read from a single sample in a study of glioma-infiltrating T cells after dendritic cell vaccination. Assay used: immunoSEQ multiplex PCR; TCRdb lists only in-frame clones, some missing. The sample shows roughly 100,000 clones, 90% of them seen only once. The sequences come from blood, collected after dendritic cell vaccination. The origin of the receptors is a human donor with glioblastoma. Each CDR3 is given with its conserved first and last residue. D genes are given only for firm matches. A row's size may be missing; if present it is once, few, many or a size class.

TRBV11-2	TRBJ2-7	once	TRBD1	TGTGCCAGCAGCATTGGACAGGGCACCTACGAGCAGTACTTC	CASSIGQGTYEQYF
TRBV6-6	TRBJ2-7	once	-	TGTGCCAGCAGTTCGGGGGATGCGGGGTTGAGGTACGAGCAGTACTTC	CASSSGDAGLRYEQYF
TRBV10-3	TRBJ1-1	-	-	TGTGCCATCAGTGAGGTTTCAGGGGATAACACTGAAGCTTTCTTT	CAISEVSGDNTEAFF
TRBV6-6	TRBJ1-1	-	-	TGTGCCAGCAGTTACTCAAGGGGTACTGAAGCTTTCTTT	CASSYSRGTEAFF
TRBV9	TRBJ2-5	-	TRBD2	TGTGCCAGCAGCACGACTAGCGGCCAAGAGACCCAGTACTTC	CASSTTSGQETQYF
TRBV9	TRBJ2-1	-	TRBD2	TGTGCCAGCAGCCCTCGACTAGCGGGAGTAAATGAGCAGTTCTTC	CASSPRLAGVNEQFF
TRBV27	TRBJ1-4	-	-	TGTGCCAGCGGATCGAGATTGACAGCCTCAACTAATGAAAAACTGTTTTTT	CASGSRLTASTNEKLFF
TRBV6-6	TRBJ1-2	-	-	TGTGCCAGCAGTTACTCGACAGCTAACTATGGCTACACCTTC	CASSYSTANYGYTF
TRBV5-1	TRBJ1-5	few	TRBD1	TGCGCCAGCAGCCCGCGGACAGGTAGCAATCAGCCCCAGCATTTT	CASSPRTGSNQPQHF
TRBV6-9	TRBJ2-7	-	-	TGTGCCAGCCCCGGACACCTGAAGGCCTACGAGCAGTACTTC	CASPGHLKAYEQYF
TRBV29-1	TRBJ2-5	-	TRBD2	TGCAGCGTTGAATACACCTGGGGGGGATTAGAGACCCAGTACTTC	CSVEYTWGGLETQYF
TRBV7-9	TRBJ1-2	-	TRBD1	TGTGCCAGCAGCTTAGAGATGGGACAGGTCCACTTC	CASSLEMGQVHF
TRBV6-1	TRBJ1-2	-	TRBD1	TGTGCCAGCAGTGAACCGGGACAGGGGGGGTATGGCTACACCTTC	CASSEPGQGGYGYTF
TRBV7-8	TRBJ2-5	-	TRBD2	TGTGCCAGCAGCGGCGGGGGGGCGGGGGAGACCCAGTACTTC	CASSGGGAGETQYF
TRBV27	TRBJ2-1	medium-sized	-	TGTGCCAGCAACGTGGCAGGGGCATACAATGAGCAGTTCTTC	CASNVAGAYNEQFF
TRBV6-5	TRBJ2-5	-	TRBD2	TGTGCCTCCGGGGGAGGGCCTGAGACCCAGTACTTC	CASGGGPETQYF
TRBV30	TRBJ2-7	once	-	TGTGCCTGGAGGCCGGGACTCGATTACGAGCAGTACTTC	CAWRPGLDYEQYF
TRBV19	TRBJ1-6	-	TRBD1	TGTGCCAGTAGTACAAGACAGGGAAATTCACCCCTCCACTTT	CASSTRQGNSPLHF
TRBV5-1	TRBJ1-1	-	TRBD1	TGCGCCAGCAGCCTATCGACAGGGACCACTGAAGCTTTCTTT	CASSLSTGTTEAFF
TRBV6-5	TRBJ2-7	-	TRBD1	TGTGCCAGCAAAACCGGGACAGGGTTCGAGCAGTACTTC	CASKTGTGFEQYF
TRBV30	TRBJ2-7	few	-	TGTGCCTGGTCCCTACCAGGCTCTCAGGGCTCCTACGAGCAGTACTTC	CAWSLPGSQGSYEQYF
TRBV5-1	TRBJ2-5	-	-	TGCGCCAGCAGCTTGGCGGCTAGGAGTGAGACCCAGTACTTC	CASSLAARSETQYF
TRBV30	TRBJ1-5	-	TRBD1	TGTGCCTGGGGAACCGGGACAGGGGTGGTCGGCAATCAGCCCCAGCATTTT	CAWGTGTGVVGNQPQHF
TRBV6-6	TRBJ1-1	-	-	TGTGCCAGCAGTTACCGGCGCAGGGACACTGAAGCTTTCTTT	CASSYRRRDTEAFF
TRBV5-1	TRBJ2-5	-	TRBD1	TGCGCCAGCAGCTCGACAGGGGGGGAAGGAGAGACCCAGTACTTC	CASSSTGGEGETQYF
TRBV6-1	TRBJ2-5	-	-	TGTGCCAGCAGTGAAGACAGGGTGTTGGAGACCCAGTACTTC	CASSEDRVLETQYF
TRBV6-1	TRBJ2-3	-	TRBD2	TGTGCCAGCAGTGAAGGGGTCGGCGGGGGGGCCGTAGATACGCAGTATTTT	CASSEGVGGGAVDTQYF
TRBV9	TRBJ1-1	-	TRBD1	TGTGCCAGCAGCGTTATGGACAGGGGAGGCACTGAAGCTTTCTTT	CASSVMDRGGTEAFF
TRBV7-3	TRBJ2-3	-	TRBD2	TGTGCCAGCAGCTTAGGGGGGGTCCCAGATACGCAGTATTTT	CASSLGGVPDTQYF
TRBV5-4	TRBJ1-2	-	-	TGTGCCAGCAGCTTGACGGCAGGGGCTAACTATGGCTACACCTTC	CASSLTAGANYGYTF
TRBV18	TRBJ2-5	once	-	TGTGCCAGCTCACCACCCCCCACAGGGTCTACCCAGTACTTC	CASSPPPTGSTQYF
TRBV14	TRBJ2-7	-	TRBD2	TGTGCCAGCAGCCAAGTACGCGGGGGGCAGTACTTC	CASSQVRGGQYF
TRBV29-1	TRBJ2-1	-	-	TGCAGCGTTGTGCCGGACAATGAGCAGTTCTTC	CSVVPDNEQFF
TRBV19	TRBJ1-5	-	-	TGTGCCAGTAGTGCCGGGGGAAGCAATCAGCCCCAGCATTTT	CASSAGGSNQPQHF